These T cell receptor beta chains were read from a single sample in a study of vaccination effects on CD4 cells after COVID-19. The antigens of these receptors remain unknown. The repertoire was sequenced with immunoSEQ multiplex PCR; TCRdb's copy has only in-frame clones and lacks some. The table lists about 57,000 clones, approximately 80% of them singletons. The sequences come from CD4+ T cells from PBMCs cultured without peptide, collected after COVID-19 vaccination. Every receptor here comes from a human donor who received a COVID-19 vaccine. The CDR3 runs from the conserved cysteine through the conserved F or W. Fields, in order: CDR3 DNA, CDR3 protein, V gene, D gene, CDR3 length, clone size, J gene. D genes are given only for firm matches. Clone size is shown for a subset of rows, as once, few, many or a class of expanded clone.

CDR3nt: TGCAGCGTGGGGACAGGGAACACTGAAGCTTTCTTT; CDR3aa: CSVGTGNTEAFF; v_gene: TRBV29-1; d_gene: TRBD1; len: 12; abundance: once; j_gene: TRBJ1-1
CDR3nt: TGTGCCTGGAGTAGGGACACCGTCTCGGGCTACACCTTC; CDR3aa: CAWSRDTVSGYTF; v_gene: TRBV30; d_gene: .; len: 13; abundance: few; j_gene: TRBJ1-2
CDR3nt: TGTGCCTGGAGGACAGGCTCAAGCTCCTACGAGCAGTACTTC; CDR3aa: CAWRTGSSSYEQYF; v_gene: TRBV30; d_gene: .; len: 14; abundance: .; j_gene: TRBJ2-7
CDR3nt: TGTGCCAGCAGTTCCGACAGGGGGCTTTATGGCTACACCTTC; CDR3aa: CASSSDRGLYGYTF; v_gene: TRBV28; d_gene: TRBD1; len: 14; abundance: .; j_gene: TRBJ1-2
CDR3nt: TGTGCCGGATGGAGAAGGGGGAACAATGAGCAGTTCTTC; CDR3aa: CAGWRRGNNEQFF; v_gene: TRBV5-6; d_gene: .; len: 13; abundance: .; j_gene: TRBJ2-1
CDR3nt: TGTGCCAGCAGCCAAGATGGGGGGAGTACTGAAGCTTTCTTT; CDR3aa: CASSQDGGSTEAFF; v_gene: TRBV3-1/TRBV3-2; d_gene: .; len: 14; abundance: .; j_gene: TRBJ1-1
CDR3nt: TGTGCCAGCAGTTCCCCAGGCGGGCTGGGTAGGGTCTTC; CDR3aa: CASSSPGGLGRVF; v_gene: TRBV12-3/TRBV12-4; d_gene: .; len: 13; abundance: .; j_gene: TRBJ2-1
CDR3nt: TGTGCCAGCAGTTCAAGCCAGAATGAAAAACTGTTTTTT; CDR3aa: CASSSSQNEKLFF; v_gene: TRBV4-2; d_gene: .; len: 13; abundance: .; j_gene: TRBJ1-4
CDR3nt: TGTGCCAGCAGCTACTACCTTCAGGGACAGGGATATGGCTACACCTTC; CDR3aa: CASSYYLQGQGYGYTF; v_gene: TRBV6-2/TRBV6-3; d_gene: TRBD1; len: 16; abundance: .; j_gene: TRBJ1-2
CDR3nt: TGTGCCAGCAGCCATTACCCGGGACTAGCGAAGTCCGGGGAGCTGTTTTTT; CDR3aa: CASSHYPGLAKSGELFF; v_gene: TRBV3-1/TRBV3-2; d_gene: TRBD2; len: 17; abundance: .; j_gene: TRBJ2-2